These 15 T cell receptor beta chains originate from one sample sequenced in a study of OX40 agonist ivuxolimab in advanced cancers. Receptors were amplified or captured by the immunoSEQ multiplex PCR assay. This immuneACCESS table, as held by TCRdb, lists in-frame sequences with V and J called but not all clones. Of the missing ones, under half trace to an unresolved V gene in checked studies; the others have no known cause. A total of approximately 70,000 clones appear in this sample, approximately 78% of them only once. The ten largest clones add up to about 0.42% of the sample. Here the sequenced sample was CD4+ or CD8+ T cells sorted from blood, taken in a trial of the OX40 agonist ivuxolimab. Receptors originate from an adult with an advanced solid tumor such as melanoma, head and neck, liver or kidney cancer.

V usage is TRBV6-5 and J usage is TRBJ2-2; D remains ambiguous. Per germline, CDR1 MNHEY and CDR2 SVGAGI. The germline V and J ends were trimmed by 0 bases and 1 base, with 9 bases remaining between them. CDR3 length: 16 amino acids. The CDR3 bases are TGTGCCAGCAGTTACTCGTTCACGATGAACACCGGGGAGCTGTTTTTT. Its translation is CASSYSFTMNTGELFF.

The chain combines TRBV7-9 with TRBJ2-2; 12 nucleotides match TRBD2. Germline lookup yields CDR1 SEHNR and CDR2 FQNEAQ (reference sequence). J gave up 2 bases and V 4 bases, and 11 bases lay outside the gene matches. The CDR3 has 19 residues. The CDR3 nucleotides are TGTGCCAGCAGCTCGCCTAAACTAGCGGGGGGCCCAAACACCGGGGAGCTGTTTTTT. It is translated as CASSSPKLAGGPNTGELFF.

The V gene is TRBV5-6, the J gene TRBJ1-1; D perhaps matches TRBD1 (6 bases). Germline CDR1 reads SGHDT; CDR2 reads YYEEEE. The CDR3 covers 16 residues. Trimming left V 4 bases short and J 0 bases short, with 16 bases between. In DNA, the CDR3 is TGTGCCAGCAGCAAGTCACGGGGGGCCCTGAACACTGAAGCTTTCTTT. Protein product: CASSKSRGALNTEAFF.

The chain uses TRBV11-2 and TRBJ1-2, with D unclear. CDR3 size: 13 residues. V dropped 1 base and J dropped 4 bases, with 7 bases sitting between them. Germline CDR1 SGHAT, CDR2 FQNNGV. CDR3 in DNA: TGTGCCAGCAGCTTAGGACGGGGCTATGGCTACACCTTC. This sequence encodes CASSLGRGYGYTF.

This clone came up once. The chain couples TRBV9 to TRBJ1-2; TRBD1 matches at 7 bases. The CDR3 spans 14 residues. V dropped 1 base and J dropped 8; count of bases not matched to a gene: 8. Germline loops: CDR1 SGDLS, CDR2 YYNGEE. CDR3 sequence reads: CASSVPPGGTGYTF. The CDR3 DNA reads as TGTGCCAGCAGCGTACCCCCAGGGGGAACGGGCTACACCTTC. Full variable domain (rest looked up from reference TRBV9 and TRBJ1-2): DSGVTQTPKHLITATGQRVTLRCSPRSGDLSVYWYQQSLDQGLQFLIQYYNGEERAKGNILERFSAQQFPDLHSELNLSSLELGDSALYFCASSVPPGGTGYTFGSGTRLTVV.

The J gene is TRBJ2-7, the V gene TRBV11-1; D may be TRBD1 (6 bases). This CDR3 region has 14 residues. Looked up from germline, CDR1 is SGHAT and CDR2 is FQDESV (reference sequence). Trimming removed 5 bases from V and 7 bases from J, with 18 bases in between. DNA for the CDR3: TGTGCCAGCAGCCCGACAGGTCTGTCTTTAGAGCAGTACTTC. Translating gives CASSPTGLSLEQYF.

V and J are TRBV7-2 and TRBJ1-5; tentatively, D is TRBD1 (5 bases). Germline values: CDR1 SGHTA, CDR2 FQGNSA. Deletions cut 3 bases from V and 4 bases from J, with 16 bases between. The CDR3 consists of 16 residues. The DNA of the CDR3 is TGTGCCAGCAGCTTGGAGAACAGGAGAGGGAATCAGCCCCAGCATTTT. Encoded protein: CASSLENRRGNQPQHF. The whole variable domain, remainder taken from reference TRBV7-2 and TRBJ1-5, is GAGVSQSPSNKVTEKGKDVELRCDPISGHTALYWYRQSLGQGLEFLIYFQGNSAPDKSGLPSDRFSAERTGGSVSTLTIQRTQQEDSAVYLCASSLENRRGNQPQHFGDGTRLSIL.

The chain combines TRBV6-5 with TRBJ2-5; D is undetermined. This CDR3 contains 15 residues. Trimming shortened V by 5 bases and J by 4 bases, and 17 bases separated the two germline ends. Germline V gives CDR1 MNHEY, CDR2 SVGAGI. Here the CDR3 reads CASSAARLRLETQYF. Written as DNA, the CDR3 is TGTGCCAGCAGTGCCGCCAGGTTAAGATTAGAGACCCAGTACTTC.

The chain combines TRBV27 with TRBJ2-7, with TRBD2 identical over 8 bases. The CDR3 contains 13 residues. Germline values: CDR1 MNHEY, CDR2 SMNVEV (reference sequence). V lost 8 bases, J lost 4 bases, and 7 bases stayed unmatched. For the CDR3, the DNA is TGTGCCAGCCGACGGGGGGGCCGGTACGAGCAGTACTTC. Translating it yields CASRRGGRYEQYF.

Worth noting for this clone: The sample carries other DNA sequences with the same CDR3. The V and J genes are TRBV27 and TRBJ2-1; the D is unclear. Germline V gene sequence: CDR1 MNHEY, CDR2 SMNVEV (reference sequence). The CDR3 is 16 amino acids. V was shortened by 0 bases and J by 8 bases, with 17 bases between the two germline ends. The CDR3 region has the DNA TGTGCCAGCAGTTTATCCCAGTCCTCGATTGTGTATGAGCAGTTCTTC. Its translation is CASSLSQSSIVYEQFF.

This chain links TRBV7-9 with TRBJ2-6; 9 bases are shared with TRBD1. Germline-derived CDR1 and CDR2 are SEHNR and FQNEAQ (reference sequence). This CDR3 contains 18 residues. V shed 5 bases and J 1 base; nucleotides not matched to a gene: 9. CDR3 region: CASSPGQGHTSGANVLTF. CDR3 coding DNA: TGTGCCAGCAGCCCGGGACAGGGTCATACGTCTGGGGCCAACGTCCTGACTTTC.

This clone appeared once. The rearrangement uses TRBV7-9 and TRBJ1-4; 8 bases are a match to TRBD1. The CDR3 contains 15 residues. V lost 7 bases to trimming and J lost 4 bases; unmatched junction nucleotides: 8. In germline, CDR1 is SEHNR, CDR2 FQNEAQ (reference sequence). CDR3 amino acids: CASKSTGQGNEKLFF. The CDR3, as DNA: TGTGCCAGCAAAAGTACTGGACAGGGTAATGAAAAACTGTTTTTT. Full variable domain (remainder filled in from reference TRBV7-9 and TRBJ1-4): DTGVSQNPRHKITKRGQNVTFRCDPISEHNRLYWYRQTLGQGPEFLTYFQNEAQLEKSRLLSDRFSAERPKGSFSTLEIQRTEQGDSAMYLCASKSTGQGNEKLFFGSGTQLSVL.

The V call is TRBV19, the J call TRBJ1-1; D not resolved. The CDR3 loop spans 17 amino acids. Germline V lookup: CDR1 LNHDA, CDR2 SQIVND (reference sequence). V was clipped by 4 bases and J by 3 bases, with 21 bases between them. CDR3 residues: CASSRMVLPTKHTEAFF. CDR3 DNA sequence: TGTGCCAGTAGTAGAATGGTCCTACCCACGAAACACACTGAAGCTTTCTTT.

The chain couples TRBV6-4 to TRBJ1-5, with D perhaps TRBD1 (5 bases). Trimming removed 6 bases from V and 3 bases from J, with 21 bases in between. The germline V gene encodes CDR1 MRHNA and CDR2 SNTAGT. The CDR3 extends over 17 amino acids. The CDR3 loop is CASRLKGQFGDNQPQHF. As DNA, the CDR3 is TGTGCCAGCAGGCTAAAGGGGCAATTCGGGGACAATCAGCCCCAGCATTTT.

V gene TRBV7-9 combines with J gene TRBJ1-1; D perhaps matches TRBD1 (6 bases). The CDR3 runs to 13 residues. V shed 4 bases and J shed 3 bases, with 9 bases lying between them. The germline V gene has CDR1 SEHNR and CDR2 FQNEAQ (reference sequence). CDR3 coding DNA: TGTGCCAGCAGCTCCACAGGGTACACTGAAGCTTTCTTT. Its translation: CASSSTGYTEAFF.